Below, 23 T cell receptor beta chains from the same sample are listed, as sequenced in a study of blood T cell repertoires in COVID-19. Method: immunoSEQ multiplex PCR; TCRdb's copy keeps in-frame clones and lacks some. The sample lists 200,000 to 300,000 clones, 70% to 85% occurring once. Sequenced: peripheral blood. The receptors were gathered from a woman older than 75 with acute or convalescent COVID-19.

The J gene is TRBJ2-3, the V gene TRBV7-9; 8 positions match TRBD2. Germline V gives CDR1 SEHNR, CDR2 FQNEAQ (reference sequence). V lost 5 bases and J lost 2; bases outside the gene matches: 6. The CDR3 loop spans 15 amino acids. The CDR3 DNA is TGTGCCAGCAGCCCCCGGGGGGGAAACACAGATACGCAGTATTTT. Translation gives CASSPRGGNTDTQYF. Full variable domain (rest looked up from reference TRBV7-9 and TRBJ2-3): DTGVSQNPRHKITKRGQNVTFRCDPISEHNRLYWYRQTLGQGPEFLTYFQNEAQLEKSRLLSDRFSAERPKGSFSTLEIQRTEQGDSAMYLCASSPRGGNTDTQYFGPGTRLTVL.

To note about this clone: At one end the junction does not follow the germline gene, possibly because of a read error. This chain links TRBV5-6 with TRBJ1-1; D remains ambiguous. The V gene's germline CDR1 is SGHDT and CDR2 YYEEEE. The CDR3 spans 15 residues. The CDR3 reads CAGSLKSRTNTEAFF. The CDR3 DNA reads TGTGCCGGCAGCTTGAAAAGTAGAACGAACACTGAAGCTTTCTTT.

This clone has just a few counts. The chain carries TRBV18 and TRBJ2-7; 8 nucleotides agree with TRBD2. Germline values: CDR1 KGHSH, CDR2 LQKENI. V gave up 2 bases and J gave up 0 bases; unmatched junction bases: 15. The CDR3 totals 19 residues. For the CDR3, the DNA is TGTGCCAGCTCACCATTCGCGGGGGGCCCTCCCTCGAGCTCCTACGAGCAGTACTTC. Residues: CASSPFAGGPPSSSYEQYF.

This rearrangement joins TRBV28 to TRBJ1-4; 7 bases line up with TRBD1. This CDR3 contains 13 residues. Losses at the gene ends were 5 bases for V and 7 bases for J; bases not matched to a gene: 4. Germline CDR1 and CDR2: MDHEN and SYDVKM. CDR3 bases: TGTGCCAGCAGTAGACAGGGTTTTGAAAAACTGTTTTTT. Protein: CASSRQGFEKLFF.

This clone was counted a single time. The chain employs TRBV28 and TRBJ2-3; possible D gene TRBD2, 5 bases. This CDR3 comprises 14 residues. CDR1 is MDHEN and CDR2 is SYDVKM in the germline V gene. Trimming took 6 bases from V and 6 from J, leaving 16 bases between them. The CDR3: CASRRPSGGDTQYF. The CDR3 DNA follows: TGTGCCAGCAGACGCCCGAGCGGTGGGGATACGCAGTATTTT.

The chain is built from TRBV7-2 and TRBJ2-3; D remains ambiguous. V dropped 2 bases and J dropped 0 bases, with 9 bases sitting between them. This CDR3 spans 15 amino acids. Germline V gene sequence: CDR1 SGHTA, CDR2 FQGNSA. CDR3 protein: CASSLIASSTDTQYF. CDR3 sequence (DNA): TGTGCCAGCAGCTTAATAGCATCTAGCACAGATACGCAGTATTTT.

The rearrangement links TRBV22-1 to TRBJ1-2; TRBD1 is the table's D call, not checked against the DNA. TRBV22-1 is described as a pseudogene. The length of the CDR3 is 14 residues. This CDR3 reads CPGSARTGDYGYTF. As DNA, the CDR3 is TGTCCTGGGAGCGCACGGACAGGGGACTATGGCTACACCTTC.

The chain combines TRBV7-3 with TRBJ1-3; 7 bases are shared with TRBD1. In germline, CDR1 is SGHTA, CDR2 FQGTGA. The ends lost 5 bases at V and 2 bases at J; junction bases unmatched: 9. CDR3 length equals 16 residues. Here the CDR3 DNA reads TGTGCCAGCAGCCCAACAGGAGGGGGCGCTGGAAACACCATATATTTT. Its protein product is CASSPTGGGAGNTIYF.

A few counts support this clone. The chain uses TRBV7-9 and TRBJ1-5; tentatively, D is TRBD1 (5 bases). V dropped 1 base and J dropped 5 bases, with 6 bases sitting between them. This CDR3 is 13 amino acids long. CDR1 SEHNR and CDR2 FQNEAQ come from the germline V gene (reference sequence). CDR3 DNA sequence: TGTGCCAGCAGCTTAGGGGGGGATCAGCCCCAGCATTTT. Translated: CASSLGGDQPQHF.

This clone was counted between two and nine times. The V gene is TRBV28, the J gene TRBJ2-1; unclear D gene. The CDR3 extends over 11 amino acids. Trimming stripped 1 base from V and 8 bases from J, with 3 bases between. Per the germline V gene, CDR1 is MDHEN and CDR2 is SYDVKM. The CDR3 coding sequence is TGTGCCAGCAGTTTATCGGATGAGCAGTTCTTC. This gives the protein CASSLSDEQFF.

This chain joins TRBV12-3 or TRBV12-4 and TRBJ2-7; D gene ambiguous. V was pared by 5 bases and J by 3 bases, with 8 bases between. The CDR3 consists of 12 residues. The CDR3 DNA reads TGTGCCAGCAGTCGGGTGCGCTACGAGCAGTACTTC. This encodes CASSRVRYEQYF.

A remark on this clone: The sample contains more than one DNA sequence encoding this CDR3. This rearrangement joins TRBV19 to TRBJ2-7; 9 bases fit TRBD1. The trim removed 6 bases at V and 3 bases at J, leaving 9 bases unmatched. The CDR3 is made up of 15 amino acids. CDR1 is LNHDA, CDR2 SQIVND, per germline (reference sequence). This CDR3 is CASSYEGQGLYEQYF. CDR3 sequence (DNA): TGTGCCAGTAGCTACGAGGGACAGGGACTCTACGAGCAGTACTTC.

The V and J genes are TRBV19 and TRBJ2-1; tentative D call: TRBD1 (6 bases). From germline, CDR1 is LNHDA and CDR2 SQIVND (reference sequence). The CDR3 has 14 amino acids. V lost 9 bases and J lost 6, with 18 bases in between. CDR3 amino acids: CASAGTQILNEQFF. The CDR3 coding sequence is TGTGCCAGCGCCGGGACACAGATCCTCAATGAGCAGTTCTTC.

The V call is TRBV7-6, the J call TRBJ2-3; 11 positions agree with TRBD2. CDR1 and CDR2 from the germline V gene are SGHVS and FNYEAQ. Trimming cost V 2 bases and J 4 bases; bases outside gene matches: 2. CDR3 length: 15 amino acids. The CDR3 nucleotides read TGTGCCAGCAGCTTACGACTAGCGGGGTCAGATACGCAGTATTTT. Amino acid sequence: CASSLRLAGSDTQYF.

The rearrangement uses TRBV7-9 and TRBJ1-4, with D unresolved. This CDR3 has 15 amino acids. Trimming removed 2 bases at V and 10 bases at J, with 17 bases between. Germline lookup yields CDR1 SEHNR and CDR2 FQNEAQ (reference sequence). CDR3 sequence: CASSLSGLPEGKLFF. DNA for the CDR3: TGTGCCAGCAGCTTATCAGGACTTCCCGAGGGAAAACTGTTTTTT. The variable domain in full, completed from reference TRBV7-9 and TRBJ1-4, reads DTGVSQNPRHKITKRGQNVTFRCDPISEHNRLYWYRQTLGQGPEFLTYFQNEAQLEKSRLLSDRFSAERPKGSFSTLEIQRTEQGDSAMYLCASSLSGLPEGKLFFGSGTQLSVL.

This clone has a handful of counts. The rearrangement joins TRBV5-4 to TRBJ2-2, with TRBD2 matching 13 bases. V lost 4 bases, J lost 4 bases, and 7 bases stayed unmatched. This CDR3 spans 17 amino acids. The germline V gene has CDR1 SGHNT and CDR2 YYREEE (reference sequence). CDR3 region: CASSLGLAGFTTGELFF. CDR3 DNA: TGTGCCAGCAGCCTGGGACTAGCGGGGTTCACCACCGGGGAGCTGTTTTTT.

Details on this clone: Compared with germline, one end of the junction differs, possibly owing to a read error. J is TRBJ2-3 and V is TRBV27, with 9 bases that match TRBD2. CDR1 MNHEY and CDR2 SMNVEV come from the germline V gene (reference sequence). The CDR3 spans 13 residues. In DNA, the CDR3 is TGTGCCAGCAGCATAGCTCCTAGCGGGAACAGCCATTTT. Its protein is CASSIAPSGNSHF.

The chain joins TRBV20-1 to TRBJ1-3; 8 positions agree with TRBD1. Germline V CDR1 and CDR2: DFQATT, SNEGSKA (reference sequence). The junction had 3 bases not matched to a gene; V was cut back by 3 bases and J by 2 bases. This CDR3 contains 14 residues. The CDR3: CSASGTGPGNTIYF. CDR3 in DNA: TGCAGTGCTAGTGGGACAGGCCCTGGAAACACCATATATTTT.

CDR3 residues: CASSLDRISGNTIYF. DNA of the CDR3: TGCGCCAGCAGCTTGGACAGGATCTCTGGAAACACCATATATTTT. The V gene is TRBV5-1, the J gene TRBJ1-3; weak D call: TRBD1 (5 bases). Germline CDR1 SGHRS, CDR2 YFSETQ. CDR3 length: 15 amino acids. V was clipped by 0 bases and J by 0 bases, with 7 bases between them.

The chain combines TRBV20-1 with TRBJ2-7; 7 bases line up with TRBD2. The germline V gene encodes CDR1 DFQATT and CDR2 SNEGSKA (reference sequence). The CDR3 covers 11 residues. The ends lost 3 bases at V and 5 bases at J; junction bases unmatched: 1. CDR3 in DNA: TGCAGTGCTAGTGGGACTAACGAGCAGTACTTC. This gives the protein CSASGTNEQYF.

The rearrangement uses TRBV4-3 and TRBJ2-7; TRBD1 aligns across 11 bases. This CDR3 contains 16 residues. Germline CDR1 LGHNA, CDR2 YSLEER. With 1 base clipped from V and 7 bases from J, the junction kept 9 bases outside the gene matches. The CDR3: CASSQARGTGGGEQYF. In nucleotides, the CDR3 is TGCGCCAGCAGCCAAGCTAGAGGGACAGGGGGAGGTGAGCAGTACTTC.

J is TRBJ1-1 and V is TRBV6-5; a possible D gene is TRBD1 (6 bases). The germline V and J ends were trimmed by 10 bases and 5 bases, with 23 bases remaining between them. Per the germline V gene, CDR1 is MNHEY and CDR2 is SVGAGI. The CDR3 extends over 15 amino acids. CDR3 nucleotides: TGTGCCACCATACCTCTTTCCACAGGGCGGACTGAAGCTTTCTTT. Translated, it gives CATIPLSTGRTEAFF.

This chain links TRBV27 with TRBJ1-2, with D possibly matching TRBD1 (5 bases). Trimming shortened V by 3 bases and J by 4 bases, and 9 bases separated the two germline ends. The CDR3 spans 13 residues. Germline V gene sequence: CDR1 MNHEY, CDR2 SMNVEV (reference sequence). The CDR3 is CASSFRDSYGYTF. In DNA, the CDR3 is TGTGCCAGCAGTTTTCGGGACTCCTATGGCTACACCTTC.